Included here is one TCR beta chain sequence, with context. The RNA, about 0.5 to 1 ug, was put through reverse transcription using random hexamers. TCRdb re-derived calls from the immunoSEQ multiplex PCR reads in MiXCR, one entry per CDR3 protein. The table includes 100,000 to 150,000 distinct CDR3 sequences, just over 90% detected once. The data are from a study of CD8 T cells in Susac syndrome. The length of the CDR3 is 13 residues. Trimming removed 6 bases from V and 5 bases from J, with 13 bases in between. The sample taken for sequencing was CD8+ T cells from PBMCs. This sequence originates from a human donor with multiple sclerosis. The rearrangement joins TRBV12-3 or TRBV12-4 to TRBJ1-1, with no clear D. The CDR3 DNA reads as TGTGCCAGCAGAGATTACGAGAGGACTGAAGCTTTCTTT. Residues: CASRDYERTEAFF.